This T cell receptor (beta chain) was documented in a study of OX40 agonist ivuxolimab in advanced cancers. Study-level points and caveats: At 0.1 to 3.0 mg/kg, CD4+ and CD8+ blood T cells expanded clonally by week 6. CD8+ T cells averaged more expanded clones than CD4+.

Turning to this clone: No antigen is known for it.

Libraries were prepared by immunoSEQ multiplex PCR; TCRdb keeps only in-frame clonotypes and omits some of them. The data show 70,000 to 95,000 clones, roughly 83% seen once. This clonotype originated in an adult with an advanced solid tumor such as melanoma, head and neck, liver or kidney cancer. The material was CD4+ or CD8+ T cells sorted from blood, obtained in a trial of the OX40 agonist ivuxolimab.

CDR3 amino acids: CASRAVGSGANVLTF. DNA of the CDR3: TGTGCCAGCAGGGCTGTGGGATCTGGGGCCAACGTCCTGACTTTC. The V and J genes are TRBV9 and TRBJ2-6; D unresolved. The CDR3 has 15 amino acids. Deletions cut 5 bases from V and 1 base from J, with 10 bases between. The V gene's germline CDR1 is SGDLS and CDR2 YYNGEE.